These 24 T cell receptor beta chains were all obtained from the same sample, sequenced in a study of shared clonotypes between healthy human individuals. Clones were read by immunoSEQ multiplex PCR, and TCRdb kept only the in-frame ones, dropping some. The sample consists of 600,000 to 700,000 clones, about three quarters of them appearing once. Sequenced input: memory CD4+ T cells sorted from blood. Subset noted: CD45RA-negative fraction. The receptor set was obtained from a woman aged 25 to 45 in good health.

This clone has only a few counts. The rearrangement joins TRBV14 to TRBJ2-3; 9 bases agree with TRBD2. The CDR3 has 15 residues. Trimming at V came to 2 bases and at J to 3 bases, leaving 3 bases not matched to a gene. Germline V gene data show CDR1 as SGHDN and CDR2 as FVKESK. CDR3 DNA: TGTGCCAGCAGCCAACTAGCGGGGAGGACAGATACGCAGTATTTT. Protein sequence: CASSQLAGRTDTQYF.

The chain is built from TRBV5-1 and TRBJ2-5, with 7 bases that match TRBD2. Per germline, CDR1 SGHRS and CDR2 YFSETQ. The junction had 6 bases not matched to a gene; V was cut back by 0 bases and J by 1 base. This CDR3 region has 16 residues. This CDR3 is CASSLGTRGFQETQYF. CDR3 nucleotide sequence: TGCGCCAGCAGCTTGGGGACTAGGGGCTTCCAAGAGACCCAGTACTTC. Combining the CDR3 with reference TRBV5-1 and TRBJ2-5 gives the whole variable domain KAGVTQTPRYLIKTRGQQVTLSCSPISGHRSVSWYQQTPGQGLQFLFEYFSETQRNKGNFPGRFSGRQFSNSRSEMNVSTLELGDSALYLCASSLGTRGFQETQYFGPGTRLLVL.

This chain uses TRBV4-1 with TRBJ1-2; the D gene is possibly TRBD1 (5 bases). CDR3 length: 14 residues. V was shortened by 1 base and J by 4 bases, with 10 bases between the two germline ends. The germline CDR1 and CDR2 sequences are MGHRA and YSYEKL. CDR3 sequence reads: CASSQATVSYGYTF. For the CDR3, the DNA is TGCGCCAGCAGCCAAGCGACAGTTTCCTATGGCTACACCTTC.

The rearrangement uses TRBV7-8 and TRBJ1-5, with D possibly TRBD1 on 6 matching bases. Germline CDR1 SGHVS, CDR2 FQNEAQ. The CDR3 consists of 16 residues. Trimming removed 1 base from V and 1 base from J, with 11 bases in between. The CDR3 here is CASSLEGGTSNQPQHF. The CDR3 DNA sequence: TGTGCCAGCAGCTTAGAGGGGGGGACGAGCAATCAGCCCCAGCATTTT. Complete variable domain (other parts from reference TRBV7-8 and TRBJ1-5): GAGVSQSPRYKVAKRGQDVALRCDPISGHVSLFWYQQALGQGPEFLTYFQNEAQLDKSGLPSDRFFAERPEGSVSTLKIQRTQQEDSAVYLCASSLEGGTSNQPQHFGDGTRLSIL.

CDR3 sequence reads: CATSRDRQENTEAFF. The CDR3 region has the DNA TGTGCCACCAGCAGAGATCGACAGGAGAACACTGAAGCTTTCTTT. The rearrangement links TRBV15 to TRBJ1-1; a possible D gene is TRBD1 (6 bases). Germline assignment: CDR1 LNHNV and CDR2 YYDKDF (reference sequence). CDR3 length equals 15 residues. Deletions cut 0 bases from V and 1 base from J, with 9 bases between.

This chain uses TRBV5-6 with TRBJ2-2, with D unresolved. The CDR3 contains 15 residues. Germline CDR1 reads SGHDT; CDR2 reads YYEEEE. Trimming stripped 0 bases from V and 0 bases from J, with 6 bases between. The CDR3 protein is CASSLGPSNTGELFF. In DNA form, the CDR3 reads TGTGCCAGCAGCTTGGGACCCTCGAACACCGGGGAGCTGTTTTTT.

This clone appeared a few times. The chain has TRBV7-3 and TRBJ2-1, with 11 bases identical to TRBD1. Germline loops: CDR1 SGHTA, CDR2 FQGTGA. V gave up 5 bases and J gave up 5 bases; unmatched junction bases: 5. This CDR3 spans 15 amino acids. DNA of the CDR3: TGTGCCAGCAGCCAATGGGGACAGGGGGACAATGAGCAGTTCTTC. This gives the protein CASSQWGQGDNEQFF.

In its sample, this clone was seen once. The chain employs TRBV15 and TRBJ1-1; TRBD1 is a possible D gene (5 bases). This CDR3 contains 18 residues. The V end was cut by 1 base, the J end by 0 bases, with 18 bases between. Germline assignment: CDR1 LNHNV and CDR2 YYDKDF (reference sequence). CDR3 nucleotides: TGTGCCACCAGCAGAGGGACAATCTTGAAGACCATGAACACTGAAGCTTTCTTT. Translation gives CATSRGTILKTMNTEAFF.

The rearrangement links TRBV6-6 to TRBJ2-3; 8 nucleotides agree with TRBD2. The V gene end was trimmed by 2 bases and the J gene end by 5 bases; junction bases not matched to a gene: 6. Germline V gene lookup returns CDR1 MNHNY and CDR2 SVGAGI (reference sequence). The CDR3 extends over 15 amino acids. CDR3: CASSYPSGRGDTQYF. CDR3 in DNA: TGTGCCAGCAGTTACCCCAGCGGGAGAGGAGATACGCAGTATTTT.

V and J are TRBV7-6 and TRBJ2-5; D unclear. The CDR3 runs 13 residues. V lost 2 bases to trimming and J lost 4 bases, with 8 bases between them. CDR1 SGHVS and CDR2 FNYEAQ come from the germline V gene. CDR3 sequence (DNA): TGTGCCAGCAGCTTATCTAGGTCAGAGACCCAGTACTTC. As protein: CASSLSRSETQYF.

There are a few counts of this clone. The rearrangement uses TRBV4-1 and TRBJ1-2; no firm D call. This CDR3 comprises 18 residues. The V end lost 0 bases, the J end lost 4 bases, and 21 bases lay between the germline ends. Germline CDR1 and CDR2: MGHRA and YSYEKL. The CDR3 is CASSQDPRSPTLAYGYTF. The CDR3, as DNA: TGCGCCAGCAGCCAAGATCCGAGAAGCCCCACCTTAGCCTATGGCTACACCTTC.

In nucleotides, the CDR3 is TGTGCCAGCAGAGGCGACTCCACCGGGACTAGCTACGAGCAGTACTTC. This codes for CASRGDSTGTSYEQYF. The chain links TRBV28 to TRBJ2-7, with TRBD2 matching over 8 bases. Germline V CDR1 and CDR2: MDHEN, SYDVKM. The CDR3 has 16 amino acids. V lost 6 bases to trimming and J lost 3 bases; unmatched junction nucleotides: 13. The whole variable domain, remainder taken from reference TRBV28 and TRBJ2-7, is DVKVTQSSRYLVKRTGEKVFLECVQDMDHENMFWYRQDPGLGLRLIYFSYDVKMKEKGDIPEGYSVSREKKERFSLILESASTNQTSMYLCASRGDSTGTSYEQYFGPGTRLTVT.

J is TRBJ2-2 and V is TRBV5-1; the match to TRBD1 covers 10 bases. This CDR3 has 15 residues. Germline V gene sequence: CDR1 SGHRS, CDR2 YFSETQ. J lost 6 bases, V lost 4 bases, and 6 bases had no gene match. The CDR3 here is CASSPSTGGPGELFF. In DNA, the CDR3 is TGCGCCAGCAGCCCTTCGACAGGGGGCCCCGGGGAGCTGTTTTTT.

The rearrangement uses TRBV20-1 and TRBJ2-7; a possible D gene is TRBD1 (6 bases). CDR1 DFQATT and CDR2 SNEGSKA come from the germline V gene (reference sequence). This CDR3 comprises 11 residues. V was pared by 4 bases and J by 4 bases, with 8 bases between. The chain's CDR3 is CSAKGGYEQYF. The DNA for the CDR3 is TGCAGTGCTAAAGGGGGTTACGAGCAGTACTTC.

J is TRBJ2-7 and V is TRBV19; tentatively, D is TRBD1 (6 bases). CDR3 size: 13 residues. The ends were cut back, 5 bases at V and 5 bases at J, with 13 bases in the middle. Germline loops: CDR1 LNHDA, CDR2 SQIVND (reference sequence). The CDR3 spells CASSDTRGNEQYF. The CDR3 DNA sequence: TGTGCCAGTAGTGACACCAGGGGCAACGAGCAGTACTTC.

Points on this clone: Other DNA sequences in the same sample also yield this CDR3. The chain joins TRBV5-5 to TRBJ1-2, with D unclear. Trimming stripped 2 bases from V and 2 bases from J, with 7 bases between. The CDR3 is made up of 13 amino acids. The germline V gene has CDR1 SGHKS and CDR2 YYEKEE (reference sequence). For the CDR3, the DNA is TGTGCCAGCAGCTTTGGAGACAACTATGGCTACACCTTC. It translates to CASSFGDNYGYTF.

The chain employs TRBV4-1 and TRBJ1-1; D uncertain. V lost 3 bases and J lost 4, with 15 bases in between. This CDR3 is 15 amino acids long. Germline V gives CDR1 MGHRA, CDR2 YSYEKL. The CDR3 nucleotides are TGCGCCAGCAGCCAGCTACTTGACGGAATCACTGAAGCTTTCTTT. Amino acid sequence: CASSQLLDGITEAFF.

The chain is built from TRBV19 and TRBJ1-5; the D is unclear. V was clipped by 7 bases and J by 2 bases, with 15 bases between them. Germline V CDR1 and CDR2: LNHDA, SQIVND (reference sequence). The CDR3 runs to 15 residues. The CDR3 sequence: CASTPMWEGNQPQHF. The CDR3 bases are TGTGCCAGTACTCCGATGTGGGAGGGCAATCAGCCCCAGCATTTT.

The chain combines TRBV7-9 with TRBJ2-3; TRBD2 is a possible D gene (6 bases). V was clipped by 5 bases and J by 0 bases, with 12 bases between them. Germline CDR1 is SEHNR and CDR2 is FQNEAQ (reference sequence). The CDR3 runs 15 residues. The CDR3 DNA reads as TGTGCCAGCAGCAAGGGAGGCGGTAGCACAGATACGCAGTATTTT. It codes for CASSKGGGSTDTQYF.

In this sample, this clone turned up once. The chain is built from TRBV9 and TRBJ1-4; D is possibly TRBD1 (6 bases). Germline values: CDR1 SGDLS, CDR2 YYNGEE. This CDR3 contains 17 residues. The V and J ends lost 1 base and 1 base respectively, with 14 bases between them. This chain's CDR3 is CASSVRPQGRTNEKLFF. CDR3 nucleotide sequence: TGTGCCAGCAGCGTAAGACCTCAGGGGAGAACTAATGAAAAACTGTTTTTT.

The chain recombines TRBV7-9 with TRBJ1-1, with D unresolved. CDR1 is SEHNR, CDR2 FQNEAQ, per germline (reference sequence). The CDR3 runs to 13 residues. The V end was cut by 5 bases, the J end by 0 bases, with 7 bases between. CDR3 residues: CASSRYMNTEAFF. CDR3 DNA sequence: TGTGCCAGCAGCCGATACATGAACACTGAAGCTTTCTTT.

Details on this clone: The same CDR3 arises from other DNA sequences in this sample as well. The J gene is TRBJ1-2, the V gene TRBV15, with D maybe TRBD1 (5 bases). Trimming cost V 0 bases and J 4 bases, with 9 bases left between them. Germline lookup yields CDR1 LNHNV and CDR2 YYDKDF (reference sequence). The CDR3 covers 14 residues. The CDR3 DNA reads as TGTGCCACCAGCAGAGACAGGGATGGCTATGGCTACACCTTC. Translated, it gives CATSRDRDGYGYTF. Supplemented by reference TRBV15 and TRBJ1-2, the full variable domain reads DAMVIQNPRYQVTQFGKPVTLSCSQTLNHNVMYWYQQKSSQAPKLLFHYYDKDFNNEADTPDNFQSRRPNTSFCFLDIRSPGLGDTAMYLCATSRDRDGYGYTFGSGTRLTVV.

The rearrangement uses TRBV2 and TRBJ2-2, with TRBD1 identical over 7 bases. Germline CDR1 is SNHLY and CDR2 is FYNNEI. The CDR3 runs to 15 residues. V lost 5 bases, J lost 1 base, and 4 bases stayed unmatched. The CDR3 region is CASSPNRGNTGELFF. The CDR3 nucleotides read TGTGCCAGCAGTCCTAACAGGGGGAACACCGGGGAGCTGTTTTTT.

The CDR3 is CASSSRQGGLAGGAREQFF. The CDR3 DNA reads as TGTGCCAGCAGCTCTAGACAGGGCGGACTAGCGGGAGGGGCGCGTGAGCAGTTCTTC. The rearrangement joins TRBV7-9 to TRBJ2-1, with 15 bases fitting TRBD2. Germline V gene sequence: CDR1 SEHNR, CDR2 FQNEAQ (reference sequence). Unmatched junction bases numbered 16, after V lost 4 bases and J lost 9 bases. The CDR3 is 19 residues long.